This entry lists 21 T cell receptor beta chains sequenced from one sample in a study of Tregs in tolerant kidney transplant recipients. Assay: immunoSEQ multiplex PCR; the TCRdb copy retains only in-frame clones and omits some. The table has approximately 99,000 clones, roughly 90% seen once; the top ten hold 0.34%. The source material was CD4+ T cells from blood, sampled before the transplant. The receptors shown here come from a human donor who received a combined kidney and bone marrow transplant.

V and J are TRBV18 and TRBJ2-3, with 8 bases identical to TRBD2. Per germline, CDR1 KGHSH and CDR2 LQKENI. The trim removed 0 bases at V and 6 bases at J, leaving 2 bases unmatched. The CDR3 consists of 14 residues. In nucleotides, the CDR3 is TGTGCCAGCTCACCACCTAGCGGGACCGATACGCAGTATTTT. This sequence encodes CASSPPSGTDTQYF.

The chain uses TRBV11-2 and TRBJ1-1; TRBD1 matches 7 bases. The ends lost 5 bases at V and 2 bases at J; junction bases unmatched: 5. The germline CDR1 and CDR2 sequences are SGHAT and FQNNGV. The length of the CDR3 is 14 residues. CDR3 nucleotides: TGTGCCAGCAGCGTCGGGACAGCAAACACTGAAGCTTTCTTT. The encoded protein is CASSVGTANTEAFF.

J is TRBJ1-3 and V is TRBV5-1, with 9 bases aligning to TRBD1. Unmatched junction bases numbered 6, after V lost 3 bases and J lost 2 bases. In germline, CDR1 is SGHRS, CDR2 YFSETQ. This CDR3 has 16 residues. In nucleotides, the CDR3 is TGCGCCAGCAGCTGGGGGACAGGGACACCTGGAAACACCATATATTTT. Its translation is CASSWGTGTPGNTIYF.

The V call is TRBV6-5, the J call TRBJ1-2, with D perhaps TRBD1 (5 bases). V was trimmed by 6 bases and J by 1 base, leaving 12 bases between them. The CDR3 length is 14 residues. The germline gives CDR1 MNHEY, CDR2 SVGAGI. The CDR3 is CASSSAGGNYGYTF. The CDR3 nucleotides are TGTGCCAGCAGCTCGGCGGGGGGTAACTATGGCTACACCTTC.

The chain employs TRBV6-1 and TRBJ1-1; 8 nucleotides agree with TRBD1. After removal of 4 bases from V and 4 bases from J, the junction contained 5 bases not matched to a gene. The CDR3 loop spans 14 amino acids. The germline V gene has CDR1 MNHNS and CDR2 SASEGT. The CDR3 spells CASSAAGGFTEAFF. CDR3 nucleotide sequence: TGTGCCAGCAGTGCGGCAGGGGGCTTCACTGAAGCTTTCTTT.

The rearrangement joins TRBV4-2 to TRBJ2-6; 9 nucleotides match TRBD2. This CDR3 region has 20 residues. The trim removed 0 bases at V and 2 bases at J, leaving 11 bases unmatched. Germline assignment: CDR1 LGHNA and CDR2 YNFKEQ. CDR3 DNA sequence: TGTGCCAGCAGCCAAGAGCCCGCTGCGGGGGGGTTAACTGGGGCCAACGTCCTGACTTTC. This translates into CASSQEPAAGGLTGANVLTF.

The rearrangement uses TRBV5-4 and TRBJ2-5; 7 nucleotides match TRBD2. The CDR3 is made up of 13 amino acids. The V gene end was trimmed by 4 bases and the J gene end by 5 bases; junction bases not matched to a gene: 5. Looked up from germline, CDR1 is SGHNT and CDR2 is YYREEE (reference sequence). CDR3 coding DNA: TGTGCCAGCAGCGGGCGGGGGAGCGAGACCCAGTACTTC. It codes for CASSGRGSETQYF. Looking up the rest from reference TRBV5-4 and TRBJ2-5 gives the full variable domain: ETGVTQSPTHLIKTRGQQVTLRCSSQSGHNTVSWYQQALGQGPQFIFQYYREEENGRGNFPPRFSGLQFPNYSSELNVNALELDDSALYLCASSGRGSETQYFGPGTRLLVL.

V and J are TRBV19 and TRBJ1-1; a weak D match, TRBD1 (6 bases). There are 14 residues in the CDR3. V lost 4 bases to trimming and J lost 4 bases, with 13 bases between them. In germline, CDR1 is LNHDA, CDR2 SQIVND (reference sequence). CDR3 in amino acids: CASSRDIPSTEAFF. The DNA of the CDR3 is TGTGCCAGTAGTAGGGACATACCCTCCACTGAAGCTTTCTTT.

The chain couples TRBV5-6 to TRBJ1-2; 8 bases match TRBD1. J was trimmed by 3 bases and V by 4 bases; bases with no gene match: 5. The CDR3 runs to 14 residues. Germline V lookup: CDR1 SGHDT, CDR2 YYEEEE. The CDR3 spells CASSARDRYYGYTF. CDR3 nucleotides: TGTGCCAGCAGCGCGAGGGACAGGTACTATGGCTACACCTTC.

CDR3 sequence: CASSEWDRRTTQETQYF. In nucleotides, the CDR3 is TGTGCCAGCAGTGAATGGGACAGGCGAACAACGCAAGAGACCCAGTACTTC. The chain has TRBV25-1 and TRBJ2-5; 8 positions match TRBD1. The CDR3 runs 17 residues. Trimming removed 1 base from V and 2 bases from J; junction bases left unmatched: 9. Germline CDR1 and CDR2: MGHDK and SYGVNS.

J is TRBJ1-5 and V is TRBV15; D is possibly TRBD1 (6 bases). The CDR3 totals 16 residues. Trimming shortened V by 0 bases and J by 4 bases, and 13 bases separated the two germline ends. From germline, CDR1 is LNHNV and CDR2 YYDKDF (reference sequence). The CDR3 DNA reads TGTGCCACCAGCAGAGATGGGCAGGGGTGGAATCAGCCCCAGCATTTT. It specifies CATSRDGQGWNQPQHF.

The rearrangement uses TRBV7-7 and TRBJ1-2; no clear D. From germline, CDR1 is SSHAT and CDR2 FNYEAQ (reference sequence). The CDR3 consists of 15 residues. Trimming pared 5 bases from V and 3 bases from J, leaving 16 bases between. The CDR3: CASSPLSHQDYGYTF. The DNA for the CDR3 is TGTGCCAGCAGCCCCCTCAGCCACCAGGACTATGGCTACACCTTC.

The chain is built from TRBV10-2 and TRBJ2-1, with 11 bases matching TRBD2. The CDR3 sequence is 15 residues long. V shed 4 bases and J 5 bases; nucleotides not matched to a gene: 4. Germline values: CDR1 WSHSY, CDR2 SAAADI. The CDR3, as DNA: TGCGCCAGCAGTGGGGGACTAGCGGTTAACAATGAGCAGTTCTTC. Translated: CASSGGLAVNNEQFF.

The V call is TRBV19, the J call TRBJ2-1, with TRBD1 identical over 8 bases. The V segment lost 3 bases and the J segment 6 bases; nucleotides outside the gene matches: 7. The germline CDR1 and CDR2 sequences are LNHDA and SQIVND (reference sequence). This CDR3 is 15 amino acids long. The CDR3 region is CASSMVDRDVNEQFF. CDR3 bases: TGTGCCAGTAGTATGGTGGACAGGGACGTCAATGAGCAGTTCTTC. Based on the CDR3 plus reference TRBV19 and TRBJ2-1, the full variable domain is DGGITQSPKYLFRKEGQNVTLSCEQNLNHDAMYWYRQDPGQGLRLIYYSQIVNDFQKGDIAEGYSVSREKKESFPLTVTSAQKNPTAFYLCASSMVDRDVNEQFFGPGTRLTVL.

V usage is TRBV18 and J usage is TRBJ1-5; 9 bases are a match to TRBD1. Germline V gene data show CDR1 as KGHSH and CDR2 as LQKENI. Germline trimming cut 3 bases from V and 7 bases from J; bases unmatched to any gene: 10. The CDR3 sequence is 16 residues long. The CDR3 bases are TGTGCCAGCTCACCGGGACAGGGAGGAAGAGACCAGCCCCAGCATTTT. This codes for CASSPGQGGRDQPQHF.

V is TRBV18 and J is TRBJ1-5; no firm D call. V lost 0 bases, J lost 11 bases, and 11 bases lay in between. Germline V gene sequence: CDR1 KGHSH, CDR2 LQKENI. The CDR3 contains 13 residues. The CDR3 nucleotides are TGTGCCAGCTCACCACCGGGAGCAGGATCCCAGCATTTT. Encoded protein: CASSPPGAGSQHF. Complete variable domain (other parts from reference TRBV18 and TRBJ1-5): NAGVMQNPRHLVRRRGQEARLRCSPMKGHSHVYWYRQLPEEGLKFMVYLQKENIIDESGMPKERFSAEFPKEGPSILRIQQVVRGDSAAYFCASSPPGAGSQHFGDGTRLSIL.

V and J are TRBV6-5 and TRBJ2-7; TRBD1 agrees at 10 bases. J gave up 7 bases and V 8 bases, and 14 bases lay outside the gene matches. Looked up from germline, CDR1 is MNHEY and CDR2 is SVGAGI. This CDR3 comprises 15 residues. In DNA, the CDR3 is TGTGCCAGCGCCCTCACAGGACAGGGGGTTGGGGAGCAGTACTTC. Protein: CASALTGQGVGEQYF.

The genes are TRBV11-3 and TRBJ2-5; 13 nucleotides agree with TRBD2. With 5 bases clipped from V and 5 bases from J, the junction kept 11 bases outside the gene matches. In germline, CDR1 is SGHNT, CDR2 YENEEA. The CDR3 totals 17 residues. Written as DNA, the CDR3 is TGTGCCAGCAGCCTTGGGGGGACTAGCGGGATCCGGGAGACCCAGTACTTC. Its translation: CASSLGGTSGIRETQYF.

The chain combines TRBV5-1 with TRBJ1-4; D unclear. This CDR3 spans 14 amino acids. The germline V gene encodes CDR1 SGHRS and CDR2 YFSETQ. Trimming took 4 bases from V and 6 from J, leaving 13 bases between them. For the CDR3, the DNA is TGCGCCAGCAGCCTGGACCGAGGGCATGAAAAACTGTTTTTT. Its translation is CASSLDRGHEKLFF.

The genes are TRBV5-5 and TRBJ1-2, with 7 bases that match TRBD1. The CDR3 runs 15 residues. Per germline, CDR1 SGHKS and CDR2 YYEKEE (reference sequence). Trimming at V came to 4 bases and at J to 3 bases, leaving 9 bases not matched to a gene. This CDR3 reads CASSPNRGRDYGYTF. The CDR3 bases are TGTGCCAGCAGCCCAAACAGGGGAAGGGACTATGGCTACACCTTC.

The V gene is TRBV18, the J gene TRBJ2-5; 11 nucleotides line up with TRBD1. J gave up 5 bases and V 1 base, and 3 bases lay outside the gene matches. Per germline, CDR1 KGHSH and CDR2 LQKENI. The CDR3 consists of 15 residues. CDR3 bases: TGTGCCAGCTCACCACGGACAGGGGGCTCGGAGACCCAGTACTTC. Translated, it gives CASSPRTGGSETQYF.